The table lists the clone carrying this T cell receptor beta chain with many counts. cDNA was made from 400 to 500 ng RNA using alpha and beta constant primers. Each of the alpha and beta chains got its own library through chain-specific third strand synthesis with indices. Each CDR3 protein is one row after TCRdb ran MiXCR on the 5' RACE reads. The repertoire holds 18,000 or so distinct CDR3 sequences, 8.5% seen once, with over 20% in the top ten. The J segment lost 6 bases and the V segment lost 1 base, leaving 6 bases of the junction unmatched. CDR1 is SGHTA and CDR2 is FQGTGA in the germline V gene. CDR3 length: 16 amino acids. Roughly three months, about 14 weeks, into antiretroviral therapy, follow-up blood was collected. No cell fractionation was done, so the repertoire covers all unsorted peripheral blood T cells. The data originate from a study of HIV-infected patients and healthy controls.

The source was blood, collected during antiretroviral therapy. The receptor was derived from an adult with HIV infection. The V and J genes are TRBV7-3 and TRBJ2-1; 10 nucleotides agree with TRBD1. In DNA, the CDR3 is TGTGCCAGCAGCTTAAGGGACAGGGGAGGGGCCAATGAGCAGTTCTTC. Translated: CASSLRDRGGANEQFF. Filled out from reference TRBV7-3 and TRBJ2-1, the complete variable domain reads GAGVSQTPSNKVTEKGKYVELRCDPISGHTALYWYRQSLGQGPEFLIYFQGTGAADDSGLPNDRFFAVRPEGSVSTLKIQRTERGDSAVYLCASSLRDRGGANEQFFGPGTRLTVL.